This TCR beta chain is from a study of T cell repertoires in cytomegalovirus infection. MiXCR, applied by TCRdb to the reads, yields one record per CDR3 protein. The sample contains approximately 1,000,000 distinct CDR3 sequences, less than 40% of which appear only once. Many counts were recorded for this clonotype. The target antigen is unknown. Germline V CDR1 and CDR2: SGHVS, FNYEAQ. The V end was cut by 1 base, the J end by 4 bases, with 14 bases between. This CDR3 spans 16 amino acids. The J gene is TRBJ2-1, the V gene TRBV7-6; D possibly corresponds to TRBD2 (6 bases). The TCR originated in a human donor in good health (CMV status not recorded). Some clones in this sample may be carry-over from other donors' samples. The sequencing here drew on cultured CD8+ T cells from PBMCs, taken from culture after CMV antigen stimulation. DNA for the CDR3: TGTGCCAGCAGCTTAGGTGGAGGGATTATTTACAATGAGCAGTTCTTC. It translates to CASSLGGGIIYNEQFF.